The rows below give T cell receptor beta chains drawn from one sample of a study of human T cells and chemical hapten exposure. Each CDR3 protein gets one entry after TCRdb re-called the RACE reads with MiXCR. The table records approximately 85,000 distinct CDR3 sequences, roughly 10% of them present only once. The starting material was whole blood, obtained in connection with sensitization to the hapten diphenylcyclopropenone (DPC). These receptors originate from a woman in her 30s with alopecia areata. Some clones in this sample may be carry-over from other donors' samples. Each CDR3 is given with its conserved first and last residue. D genes are given only for firm matches. Clone size is stated in some rows and not others, as once, few, many or a class when expanded.

V gene: TRBV29-1; D gene: -; J gene: TRBJ1-5; clone size: many; CDR3 DNA: TGCAGCGTTGAAGATGTGGGACAGCCCCAGCATTTT; CDR3 protein: CSVEDVGQPQHF
V gene: TRBV19; D gene: TRBD2; J gene: TRBJ2-2; clone size: many; CDR3 DNA: TGTGCCAGTAGTATGGTGACTAGCTTGGGTACTTTGAGGGAGCTGTTTTTT; CDR3 protein: CASSMVTSLGTLRELFF
V gene: TRBV2; D gene: -; J gene: TRBJ1-1; clone size: many; CDR3 DNA: TGTGCCAGCAGTGAATTAGGGCTCACTGAAGCTTTCTTT; CDR3 protein: CASSELGLTEAFF
V gene: TRBV6-2/TRBV6-3; D gene: -; J gene: TRBJ2-2; clone size: many; CDR3 DNA: TGTGCCAGCAGGCCCGCAGGGACCGGGGAGCTGTTTTTT; CDR3 protein: CASRPAGTGELFF
V gene: TRBV3-1; D gene: TRBD1; J gene: TRBJ2-7; clone size: many; CDR3 DNA: TGTGCCAGCAGCCCGGACAGGCGAGGCGAGCAGTACTTC; CDR3 protein: CASSPDRRGEQYF
V gene: TRBV6-5; D gene: -; J gene: TRBJ2-3; clone size: many; CDR3 DNA: TGTGCCAGCAGTTACCGGGAAGCGTCGGATACGCAGTATTTT; CDR3 protein: CASSYREASDTQYF
V gene: TRBV29-1; D gene: -; J gene: TRBJ2-1; clone size: many; CDR3 DNA: TGCAGCGTTCGTGTGGGGGTTGATGAGCAGTTCTTC; CDR3 protein: CSVRVGVDEQFF
V gene: TRBV28; D gene: TRBD2; J gene: TRBJ2-3; clone size: many; CDR3 DNA: TGTGCCAGCAGTTCTAGTTCTAGCGGGGGGGGCACAGATACGCAGTATTTT; CDR3 protein: CASSSSSSGGGTDTQYF
V gene: TRBV29-1; D gene: TRBD1; J gene: TRBJ2-7; clone size: few; CDR3 DNA: TGCAGCGTTGCCCGGGACAGGGGAGGCGAGCAGTACTTC; CDR3 protein: CSVARDRGGEQYF
V gene: TRBV6-2/TRBV6-3; D gene: TRBD1; J gene: TRBJ2-7; clone size: many; CDR3 DNA: TGTGCCAGCAGCTGGGACAGCTTACAAGAGTACTTC; CDR3 protein: CASSWDSLQEYF
V gene: TRBV14; D gene: TRBD2; J gene: TRBJ2-7; clone size: many; CDR3 DNA: TGTGCCAGCAGCCAAGTAGCGGGGGGCTACTACGAGCAGTACTTC; CDR3 protein: CASSQVAGGYYEQYF
V gene: TRBV2; D gene: TRBD1; J gene: TRBJ1-2; clone size: few; CDR3 DNA: TGTGCCAGCAGTAGCCGGGACAGTAACTATGGCTACACCTTC; CDR3 protein: CASSSRDSNYGYTF
V gene: TRBV2; D gene: -; J gene: TRBJ2-5; clone size: many; CDR3 DNA: TGTGCCAGCAGTGTTTTCCTCCAGTCGGGCGAGACCCAGTACTTC; CDR3 protein: CASSVFLQSGETQYF
V gene: TRBV7-2; D gene: TRBD1; J gene: TRBJ2-7; clone size: many; CDR3 DNA: TGTGCCAGCAGCCCACAGGGGGGTTCGCCCGAGCAGTACTTC; CDR3 protein: CASSPQGGSPEQYF
V gene: TRBV5-4; D gene: TRBD1; J gene: TRBJ2-7; clone size: many; CDR3 DNA: TGTGCCAGCAGCACGGACAGGGTCCCCTACGAGCAGTACTTC; CDR3 protein: CASSTDRVPYEQYF
V gene: TRBV20-1; D gene: TRBD1; J gene: TRBJ1-4; clone size: few; CDR3 DNA: TGCAGTGCTAGAGCGGGACAGGGTCGCGGTCATGGCGAAAAACTGTTTTTT; CDR3 protein: CSARAGQGRGHGEKLFF
V gene: TRBV20-1; D gene: -; J gene: TRBJ2-1; clone size: many; CDR3 DNA: TGCAGTGCTAGAGTGGTGGGAGTTGACTACAATGAGCAGTTCTTC; CDR3 protein: CSARVVGVDYNEQFF
V gene: TRBV28; D gene: -; J gene: TRBJ1-6; clone size: -; CDR3 DNA: TGTGCCAGCTTTGATGACAGGAATTCACCCCTCCACTTT; CDR3 protein: CASFDDRNSPLHF
V gene: TRBV6-2/TRBV6-3; D gene: -; J gene: TRBJ2-3; clone size: many; CDR3 DNA: TGTGCCAGCAGTTACTATAGGTCCTTCACAGATACGCAGTATTTT; CDR3 protein: CASSYYRSFTDTQYF
V gene: TRBV7-9; D gene: TRBD2; J gene: TRBJ2-2; clone size: many; CDR3 DNA: TGTGCCAGCAGCTTAGCGACTAGCGGGGGACGTGGCACCGGGGAGCTGTTTTTT; CDR3 protein: CASSLATSGGRGTGELFF
V gene: TRBV4-3; D gene: TRBD1; J gene: TRBJ2-7; clone size: few; CDR3 DNA: TGCGCCAGCAGCCAAGTCTCCAGGGGGCCCGAGCAGTACTTC; CDR3 protein: CASSQVSRGPEQYF
V gene: TRBV7-6; D gene: -; J gene: TRBJ2-3; clone size: few; CDR3 DNA: TGTGCCAGCAGCTTTGGTAGCTCCTCGGGAGATACGCAGTATTTT; CDR3 protein: CASSFGSSSGDTQYF
V gene: TRBV20-1; D gene: -; J gene: TRBJ1-1; clone size: many; CDR3 DNA: TGCAGTGCCATAGACCGGACAACGAACACTGAAGCTTTCTTT; CDR3 protein: CSAIDRTTNTEAFF
V gene: TRBV20-1; D gene: TRBD2; J gene: TRBJ2-5; clone size: many; CDR3 DNA: TGCAGTGCTGGGAGGGAGGGCCAAGAGACCCAGTACTTC; CDR3 protein: CSAGREGQETQYF
V gene: TRBV6-2/TRBV6-3; D gene: -; J gene: TRBJ2-7; clone size: few; CDR3 DNA: TGTGCCAGCAGCGTTACTCCTGGTCTAACCTACGAGCAGTACTTC; CDR3 protein: CASSVTPGLTYEQYF
V gene: TRBV29-1; D gene: -; J gene: TRBJ2-2; clone size: many; CDR3 DNA: TGCAGCGTTGGGAGTGCGGCCGGGGAGCTGTTTTTT; CDR3 protein: CSVGSAAGELFF
V gene: TRBV5-1; D gene: TRBD1; J gene: TRBJ2-2; clone size: few; CDR3 DNA: TGCGCCAGCAGCCAAATAATATCCCGGACAGGGAACACCGGGGAGCTGTTTTTT; CDR3 protein: CASSQIISRTGNTGELFF
V gene: TRBV3-1; D gene: TRBD1; J gene: TRBJ1-1; clone size: many; CDR3 DNA: TGTGCCAGCAGCCAGGGGACAGTCTCCACTGAAGCTTTCTTT; CDR3 protein: CASSQGTVSTEAFF
V gene: TRBV20-1; D gene: TRBD2; J gene: TRBJ2-3; clone size: many; CDR3 DNA: TGCAGTGCTCCCGGACTAGCGGGCACAGATACGCAGTATTTT; CDR3 protein: CSAPGLAGTDTQYF
V gene: TRBV10-2; D gene: -; J gene: TRBJ1-3; clone size: few; CDR3 DNA: TGCGCCAGCAGTGAGACACATTCCTGGTTTGCTGGAAACACCATATATTTT; CDR3 protein: CASSETHSWFAGNTIYF